Listed below are T cell receptor beta chains from one sample, sequenced in a study of CD8 T cells in Susac syndrome. TCRdb fed the immunoSEQ multiplex PCR reads into MiXCR, producing one record per CDR3 protein. The data contain 200,000 to 300,000 distinct CDR3 sequences, almost 97% of them seen just once; the ten biggest clones take up approximately 0.1%. Sequencing was carried out using CD4+ T cells from PBMCs. The source of these receptors is a human donor with Susac syndrome. Each CDR3 is given with its conserved first and last residue. The order of the fields is D gene, V gene, J gene, clone size, CDR3 DNA, CDR3 protein. D genes are given only for firm matches. The size field is filled for only some rows; it gives once, few, many or a size class.

d_call: -; v_call: TRBV9; j_call: TRBJ1-2; clone_size: once; cdr3_nt: TGTGCCAGCAGCGTACAACCGACGGCCTTTTATGGCTACACCTTC; cdr3_aa: CASSVQPTAFYGYTF
d_call: TRBD2; v_call: TRBV5-4; j_call: TRBJ2-1; clone_size: -; cdr3_nt: TGTGCCAGCAGCTTGAAGCTAGCGGGATTGGATGAGCAGTTCTTC; cdr3_aa: CASSLKLAGLDEQFF
d_call: -; v_call: TRBV11-2; j_call: TRBJ2-2; clone_size: -; cdr3_nt: TGTGCCAGCAGCTTAGATCGGACTCCCACCGGGGAGCTGTTTTTT; cdr3_aa: CASSLDRTPTGELFF
d_call: -; v_call: TRBV29-1; j_call: TRBJ1-2; clone_size: -; cdr3_nt: TGCAGCGTTGATGTCGGGGATGGCTACACCTTC; cdr3_aa: CSVDVGDGYTF
d_call: -; v_call: TRBV21-1; j_call: TRBJ2-6; clone_size: -; cdr3_nt: TGTGCCAGCACCAGGGGTTCTGGGGCCAACGTCCTGACTTTC; cdr3_aa: CASTRGSGANVLTF
d_call: -; v_call: TRBV20-1; j_call: TRBJ1-1; clone_size: -; cdr3_nt: TGCAGTGCTGGAGGGGGGGTTGAAGTAGAGTACGGCACTGAAGCTTTCTTT; cdr3_aa: CSAGGGVEVEYGTEAFF
d_call: TRBD2; v_call: TRBV20-1; j_call: TRBJ2-5; clone_size: -; cdr3_nt: TGCAGTGCCCTGACTAGCGGAGAGGGGGAGACCCAGTACTTC; cdr3_aa: CSALTSGEGETQYF
d_call: TRBD2; v_call: TRBV30; j_call: TRBJ2-7; clone_size: -; cdr3_nt: TGTGCCTGGAGTTTGACTAGCGGCTCCTACGAGCAGTACTTC; cdr3_aa: CAWSLTSGSYEQYF
d_call: TRBD1; v_call: TRBV18; j_call: TRBJ2-7; clone_size: -; cdr3_nt: TGTGCCAGCTCACCACGACAGGGACACGAGCAGTACTTC; cdr3_aa: CASSPRQGHEQYF
d_call: -; v_call: TRBV11-2; j_call: TRBJ2-2; clone_size: -; cdr3_nt: TGTGCCAGCAAAGGACAGCCGAACACCGGGGAGCTGTTTTTT; cdr3_aa: CASKGQPNTGELFF
d_call: -; v_call: TRBV29-1; j_call: TRBJ1-5; clone_size: -; cdr3_nt: TGCAGCGCATCCCAGGGGTTCGGCAATCAGCCCCAGCATTTT; cdr3_aa: CSASQGFGNQPQHF
d_call: -; v_call: TRBV12-3/TRBV12-4; j_call: TRBJ2-5; clone_size: -; cdr3_nt: TGTGCCAGCAGTTTAGGTAGCAGAAGAATACAAGAGACCCAGTACTTC; cdr3_aa: CASSLGSRRIQETQYF
d_call: TRBD2; v_call: TRBV28; j_call: TRBJ2-1; clone_size: -; cdr3_nt: TGTGCCAGCAGTTTACTTCGGGAGGTAACTGAGCAGTTCTTC; cdr3_aa: CASSLLREVTEQFF
d_call: -; v_call: TRBV30; j_call: TRBJ2-3; clone_size: -; cdr3_nt: TGTGCCTGGAGTGTCTTCCTGAGGGATACGCAGTATTTT; cdr3_aa: CAWSVFLRDTQYF